This is a list of T cell receptor beta chains from one sample in a study of T cells in Graves' hyperthyroidism and ophthalmopathy. A single record per CDR3 protein comes from TCRdb applying MiXCR to the multiplex PCR reads. Of 270,000 or so distinct CDR3 sequences in the sample, around a quarter were seen once. Specimen: blood. Receptors originate from a man aged 35-49 years with Graves' hyperthyroidism that later progressed to Graves' ophthalmopathy. Both conserved end residues are part of each CDR3. A D gene is named only where the DNA matches it firmly. Clone size is not always given. Where it is, it says once, few, many or a class for expanded clones.

J | V | length | size | D | CDR3 | DNA
TRBJ2-7 | TRBV20-1 | 14 | many | NA | CSARETAGYYEQYF | TGCAGTGCTAGAGAGACGGCAGGCTACTACGAGCAGTACTTC
TRBJ2-2 | TRBV9 | 19 | many | TRBD2 | CASSAPRGSGNPNTGELFF | TGTGCCAGCAGCGCCCCACGCGGGAGCGGGAACCCGAACACCGGGGAGCTGTTTTTT
TRBJ2-7 | TRBV6-2/TRBV6-3 | 14 | many | NA | CASSRGTVTYEQYF | TGTGCCAGTTCAAGAGGGACGGTTACCTACGAGCAGTACTTC
TRBJ1-3 | TRBV12-3/TRBV12-4 | 15 | many | NA | CASRIWDSSGNTIYF | TGTGCCAGCAGGATTTGGGATAGCTCTGGAAACACCATATATTTT
TRBJ2-7 | TRBV6-1 | 13 | many | NA | CASSQDWVYEQYF | TGTGCCAGCAGTCAGGACTGGGTCTACGAGCAGTACTTC
TRBJ2-7 | TRBV27 | 19 | few | NA | CASSSKNRGADIADYEQYF | TGTGCCAGCAGTTCAAAAAACAGGGGCGCAGACATAGCGGACTACGAGCAGTACTTC
TRBJ2-7 | TRBV7-2 | 15 | many | NA | CASSLAPGLLYEQYF | TGTGCCAGCAGCTTAGCGCCCGGACTACTCTACGAGCAGTACTTC
TRBJ2-7 | TRBV30 | 14 | many | NA | CAWSRDTGNYEQYF | TGTGCCTGGTCCCGGGACACCGGAAACTACGAGCAGTACTTC
TRBJ2-5 | TRBV29-1 | 14 | many | TRBD2 | CSVPRGAGGETQYF | TGCAGCGTCCCCCGAGGGGCGGGAGGGGAGACCCAGTACTTC
TRBJ1-3 | TRBV5-5 | 12 | NA | NA | CASSSRPDTIYF | TGTGCCAGCAGCTCTCGACCGGACACCATATATTTT
TRBJ1-2 | TRBV5-1 | 12 | NA | NA | CASRGQEYGYTF | TGCGCCAGCAGAGGACAAGAGTATGGCTACACCTTC
TRBJ1-1 | TRBV12-3/TRBV12-4 | 15 | NA | TRBD1 | CASGSQGTVNTEAFF | TGTGCCAGCGGATCACAGGGGACAGTGAACACTGAAGCTTTCTTT
TRBJ1-2 | TRBV30 | 14 | few | TRBD1 | CAWSGGQGGYGYTF | TGTGCCTGGAGCGGAGGACAGGGAGGCTATGGCTACACCTTC
TRBJ1-2 | TRBV5-1 | 13 | many | NA | CASSLARGDGYTF | TGCGCCAGCAGCTTGGCCCGGGGGGACGGCTACACCTTC
TRBJ1-1 | TRBV29-1 | 15 | NA | TRBD1 | CSVARDRAPNTEAFF | TGCAGCGTTGCCCGGGACAGGGCACCGAACACTGAAGCTTTCTTT
TRBJ1-5 | TRBV12-3/TRBV12-4 | 16 | NA | NA | CASSFRGTQRNQPQHF | TGTGCCAGCAGTTTTCGGGGTACACAACGTAATCAGCCCCAGCATTTT
TRBJ1-2 | TRBV29-1 | 13 | many | NA | CSVVGRADYGYTF | TGCAGCGTTGTCGGGAGGGCCGACTATGGCTACACCTTC
TRBJ1-3 | TRBV28 | 20 | many | TRBD1 | CASTEAGTGVGAFSGNTIYF | TGTGCCAGCACCGAAGCCGGGACAGGGGTAGGAGCCTTCTCTGGAAACACCATATATTTT
TRBJ2-2 | TRBV3-1 | 13 | many | TRBD2 | CASRRTSGGELFF | TGTGCCAGCAGACGGACTAGCGGCGGGGAGCTGTTTTTT
TRBJ1-2 | TRBV29-1 | 11 | many | NA | CSVQGQGGYTF | TGCAGCGTTCAAGGGCAGGGTGGCTACACCTTC
TRBJ2-7 | TRBV12-3/TRBV12-4 | 16 | NA | TRBD2 | CASSSSTSGLSYEQYF | TGTGCCAGCAGTAGTAGCACTAGCGGCCTCTCCTACGAGCAGTACTTC
TRBJ2-5 | TRBV19 | 15 | many | NA | CASSMRFEGQETQYF | TGTGCCAGTAGTATGAGGTTCGAGGGACAAGAGACCCAGTACTTC
TRBJ1-1 | TRBV27 | 13 | many | NA | CASSLSLGTEAFF | TGTGCCAGCAGTTTATCCCTTGGCACTGAAGCTTTCTTT
TRBJ2-5 | TRBV28 | 13 | NA | NA | CASSLGPTETQYF | TGTGCCAGCAGTTTGGGGCCTACGGAGACCCAGTACTTC
TRBJ2-7 | TRBV27 | 14 | many | NA | CASSFGQTSYEQYF | TGTGCCAGCAGTTTCGGACAGACCTCCTACGAGCAGTACTTC
TRBJ1-2 | TRBV29-1 | 13 | many | NA | CSVEDGTENHYTF | TGCAGCGTTGAAGATGGAACGGAGAATCACTACACCTTC
TRBJ1-1 | TRBV12-3/TRBV12-4 | 14 | NA | TRBD1 | CASSPGGALTEAFF | TGTGCCAGCAGTCCAGGGGGGGCGTTGACTGAAGCTTTCTTT
TRBJ2-7 | TRBV12-3/TRBV12-4 | 14 | many | NA | CASSFDPTSSEQYF | TGTGCCAGCAGTTTTGACCCAACCTCAAGCGAGCAGTACTTC
TRBJ2-7 | TRBV7-2 | 14 | NA | TRBD2 | CASRKAGLAYEQYF | TGTGCCAGCAGGAAAGCGGGACTAGCCTACGAGCAGTACTTC
TRBJ1-1 | TRBV6-1 | 13 | many | TRBD1 | CASSDRGFTEAFF | TGTGCCAGCAGCGACAGGGGTTTCACTGAAGCTTTCTTT
TRBJ1-1 | TRBV2 | 14 | many | TRBD1 | CASSGGRGISEAFF | TGTGCCAGCAGTGGAGGCAGGGGGATTTCTGAAGCTTTCTTT
TRBJ1-1 | TRBV20-1 | 13 | many | TRBD1 | CSAAGQGGTEAFF | TGCAGTGCTGCGGGACAGGGCGGAACTGAAGCTTTCTTT
TRBJ2-7 | TRBV20-1 | 15 | many | NA | CSAEEVGSGTYEQYF | TGCAGTGCTGAGGAAGTGGGGAGCGGCACCTACGAGCAGTACTTC
TRBJ1-5 | TRBV12-3/TRBV12-4 | 15 | NA | NA | CASSFAEASNQPQHF | TGTGCCAGCAGTTTTGCGGAAGCTAGCAATCAGCCCCAGCATTTT
TRBJ2-7 | TRBV20-1 | 14 | few | NA | CSARGAGGDYEQYF | TGCAGTGCTAGGGGCGCAGGGGGGGACTACGAGCAGTACTTC
TRBJ1-5 | TRBV27 | 12 | many | NA | CASNDPGEPQHF | TGTGCCAGCAATGACCCTGGGGAGCCCCAGCATTTT
TRBJ1-1 | TRBV20-1 | 14 | many | TRBD1 | CSAPTGRMNTEAFF | TGCAGTGCCCCGACAGGGAGGATGAACACTGAAGCTTTCTTT
TRBJ2-7 | TRBV28 | 15 | NA | NA | CASSLQGLIRYEQYF | TGTGCCAGCAGTTTGCAGGGGCTAATTCGGTACGAGCAGTACTTC
TRBJ2-5 | TRBV15 | 16 | NA | NA | CATSREQGSLRETQYF | TGTGCCACCAGCAGAGAACAAGGCAGCCTTCGGGAGACCCAGTACTTC
TRBJ2-7 | TRBV6-1 | 13 | few | NA | CASSLSQGPEQYF | TGTGCCAGCAGCCTCTCACAGGGACCCGAGCAGTACTTC
TRBJ1-2 | TRBV4-1 | 14 | many | TRBD1 | CASNTGTALYGYTF | TGCGCCAGTAACACCGGGACAGCGCTCTATGGCTACACCTTC
TRBJ1-2 | TRBV12-3/TRBV12-4 | 15 | many | TRBD1 | CASIHSDRGLSSYTF | TGTGCCAGCATTCACTCAGACAGGGGGCTTTCTAGCTACACCTTC
TRBJ1-1 | TRBV24-1 | 16 | NA | TRBD1 | CATSEGDRGTNTEAFF | TGTGCCACCAGTGAGGGGGACAGGGGGACGAACACTGAAGCTTTCTTT
TRBJ1-1 | TRBV25-1 | 14 | many | NA | CASSELTGNTEAFF | TGTGCCAGCAGTGAACTAACAGGAAACACTGAAGCTTTCTTT
TRBJ2-2 | TRBV15 | 15 | once | TRBD1 | CATRTGQLNTGELFF | TGTGCCACCAGAACGGGACAGCTTAACACCGGGGAGCTGTTTTTT
TRBJ2-5 | TRBV6-2/TRBV6-3 | 17 | many | TRBD2 | CASNGRPTEVLQETQYF | TGTGCCAGCAACGGGAGGCCAACCGAGGTCCTCCAAGAGACCCAGTACTTC
TRBJ2-4 | TRBV7-2 | 14 | many | TRBD1 | CASTSGTGENIQYF | TGTGCCAGCACTTCGGGGACAGGGGAAAACATTCAGTACTTC
TRBJ1-5 | TRBV27 | 15 | few | TRBD1 | CASSSDRGPNQPQHF | TGTGCCAGCAGTTCCGACAGGGGCCCTAATCAGCCCCAGCATTTT
TRBJ1-5 | TRBV18 | 18 | few | TRBD1 | CASSPPCPTDRGNQPQHF | TGTGCCAGCTCACCACCCTGTCCCACGGACAGGGGCAATCAGCCCCAGCATTTT